The 27 T cell receptor beta chains below were found in one sample sequenced in a study of long-term antiretroviral therapy in people with HIV (dated by TCRdb to about 2022). Sequencing of the TRB variable region was done with the immunoSEQ hsTCRB v3.0 assay at survey level resolution. This immuneACCESS table, as held by TCRdb, lists in-frame sequences with V and J called but not all clones. Of the missing ones, under half trace to an unresolved V gene in checked studies; the others have no known cause. The sample table holds roughly 17,000 clones, of which approximately 84% were seen once. The top ten constitute about 5% of the sample. This sample comprised unsorted PBMCs, obtained 0.5 years after starting antiretroviral therapy. The receptors were gathered from a woman aged 40 to 50 with HIV.

The rearrangement joins TRBV6-5 to TRBJ2-1; TRBD2 might be the D (5 bases). The CDR3 is made up of 15 amino acids. In germline, CDR1 is MNHEY, CDR2 SVGAGI. V lost 0 bases and J 3 bases, leaving 9 bases between the germline ends. The CDR3 coding sequence is TGTGCCAGCAGTTACTCGGGAGCCAGCTACAATGAGCAGTTCTTC. This gives the protein CASSYSGASYNEQFF.

The gene calls are TRBV7-7 and TRBJ2-5; D possibly corresponds to TRBD1 (6 bases). Germline V gene data show CDR1 as SSHAT and CDR2 as FNYEAQ (reference sequence). Trimming took off 1 base at V and 4 bases at J, with 13 bases between the two ends. The CDR3 loop spans 15 amino acids. The CDR3 sequence: CASSLGPIGGETQYF. The CDR3 DNA follows: TGTGCCAGCAGCTTAGGGCCCATAGGGGGAGAGACCCAGTACTTC.

The rearrangement joins TRBV7-2 to TRBJ2-3, with D tentatively TRBD2 (6 bases). Per the germline V gene, CDR1 is SGHTA and CDR2 is FQGNSA. Trimming stripped 0 bases from V and 4 bases from J, with 14 bases between. The CDR3 has 16 amino acids. CDR3 loop: CASSLAAPGGADTQYF. The CDR3 coding sequence is TGTGCCAGCAGCTTAGCGGCACCCGGCGGGGCAGATACGCAGTATTTT.

This clone was observed a few times. The V call is TRBV28, the J call TRBJ2-7; D ambiguous. V lost 2 bases and J 2 bases, leaving 7 bases between the germline ends. Germline lookup yields CDR1 MDHEN and CDR2 SYDVKM. The CDR3 has 13 amino acids. The CDR3 coding sequence is TGTGCCAGCAGTTTAGGGGAAACCTACGAGCAGTACTTC. This translates into CASSLGETYEQYF. The complete variable domain, with remaining parts taken from reference TRBV28 and TRBJ2-7, reads DVKVTQSSRYLVKRTGEKVFLECVQDMDHENMFWYRQDPGLGLRLIYFSYDVKMKEKGDIPEGYSVSREKKERFSLILESASTNQTSMYLCASSLGETYEQYFGPGTRLTVT.

This clone was seen a few times. This chain uses TRBV28 with TRBJ2-2; D perhaps matches TRBD1 (6 bases). The CDR3 is 18 amino acids. Per the germline V gene, CDR1 is MDHEN and CDR2 is SYDVKM. Trimming removed 5 bases at V and 13 bases at J, with 32 bases between. The CDR3 region is CASSLSQSYLRDIEGLFF. CDR3 nucleotides: TGTGCCAGCAGTCTTTCCCAGTCTTATTTAAGGGACATCGAAGGGCTGTTTTTT.

The chain couples TRBV5-1 to TRBJ1-1; D gene uncertain. V was shortened by 3 bases and J by 7 bases, with 7 bases between the two germline ends. CDR3 length: 11 residues. Germline-derived CDR1 and CDR2 are SGHRS and YFSETQ. CDR3 region: CASSSLSEAFF. In nucleotides, the CDR3 is TGCGCCAGCAGCTCATTAAGTGAAGCTTTCTTT.

The chain uses TRBV27 and TRBJ2-1; 10 nucleotides line up with TRBD2. The V and J ends lost 5 bases and 8 bases, in that order; junction bases with no gene match: 9. This CDR3 comprises 15 residues. Germline V lookup: CDR1 MNHEY, CDR2 SMNVEV (reference sequence). The CDR3 reads CASSHPGLAYYEQFF. The CDR3 DNA sequence: TGTGCCAGCAGTCATCCGGGACTAGCGTACTATGAGCAGTTCTTC.

The chain joins TRBV6-5 to TRBJ2-7; 10 bases agree with TRBD1. V was pared by 8 bases and J by 3 bases, with 7 bases of the junction left unmatched. The CDR3 has 14 residues. Germline V gene data show CDR1 as MNHEY and CDR2 as SVGAGI. CDR3 residues: CASGRQGANYEQYF. For the CDR3, the DNA is TGTGCCAGCGGCCGACAGGGGGCAAACTACGAGCAGTACTTC.

The chain links TRBV7-9 to TRBJ2-2, with D perhaps assigned TRBD1 or TRBD2 (5 bases each). Trimming pared 4 bases from V and 5 bases from J, leaving 17 bases between. Germline CDR1 SEHNR, CDR2 FQNEAQ (reference sequence). The CDR3 spans 16 residues. The CDR3 loop reads CASSSLGTVLTGELFF. DNA of the CDR3: TGTGCCAGCAGCTCCCTCGGGACGGTCCTAACCGGGGAGCTGTTTTTT.

In its sample, this clone was seen once. The V and J genes are TRBV11-2 and TRBJ2-5, with TRBD1 as a possible D gene (5 bases). V lost 0 bases to trimming and J lost 2 bases, with 10 bases between them. Germline-derived CDR1 and CDR2 are SGHAT and FQNNGV. This CDR3 is built from 15 residues. For the CDR3, the DNA is TGTGCCAGCAGCTTAGAATCGGCAGGGCAAGAGACCCAGTACTTC. It encodes CASSLESAGQETQYF.

The V gene is TRBV7-9, the J gene TRBJ2-5; 7 bases are shared with TRBD1. The J call may be in error: the DNA end matches TRBJ2-7 better. There are 14 residues in the CDR3. CDR1 and CDR2 (germline): SEHNR, FQNEAQ (reference sequence). CDR3 amino acids: CASGQDSRTFEQYF. In DNA, the CDR3 is TGTGCCAGCGGACAGGACAGCCGCACTTTCGAGCAGTACTTC.

The chain joins TRBV6-5 to TRBJ2-3; D might be TRBD1 (6 bases). This CDR3 has 11 residues. V was clipped by 6 bases and J by 9 bases, with 10 bases between them. The V gene's germline CDR1 is MNHEY and CDR2 SVGAGI. The CDR3, as DNA: TGTGCCAGCAGCACGCAGGGGACGCAGTATTTT. Its protein is CASSTQGTQYF.

The CDR3 loop is CASSETVAIYGYTF. The DNA of the CDR3 is TGTGCCAGCAGTGAAACCGTAGCCATCTATGGCTACACCTTC. The genes are TRBV6-1 and TRBJ1-2; D call uncertain. The V gene's germline CDR1 is MNHNS and CDR2 SASEGT. The CDR3 length is 14 residues. Trimming left V 2 bases short and J 4 bases short, with 11 bases between.

The rearrangement joins TRBV18 to TRBJ1-4; D is undetermined. This CDR3 is 13 amino acids long. The V end lost 3 bases, the J end lost 8 bases, and 10 bases lay between the germline ends. In germline, CDR1 is KGHSH, CDR2 LQKENI. For the CDR3, the DNA is TGTGCCAGCTCACCTCGGGGTCGGGAAAAACTGTTTTTT. It specifies CASSPRGREKLFF.

This chain uses TRBV28 with TRBJ2-7, with TRBD1 identical over 7 bases. The germline gives CDR1 MDHEN, CDR2 SYDVKM. The CDR3 spans 13 residues. Trimming removed 7 bases from V and 5 bases from J; junction bases left unmatched: 8. CDR3 protein: CASTRQGRNEQYF. DNA for the CDR3: TGTGCCAGCACCCGACAGGGTAGGAACGAGCAGTACTTC.

The chain carries TRBV21-1 and TRBJ2-1; the table's D gene call, TRBD2, was not cross checked with the DNA. TRBV21-1 is recorded as a pseudogene. This CDR3 comprises 20 residues. CDR3 in amino acids: CASSLPHTPCSGRTYNEQFF. As DNA, the CDR3 is TGTGCCAGCAGCCTACCCCATACGCCGTGTAGCGGGAGAACCTACAATGAGCAGTTCTTC.

The chain is built from TRBV7-9 and TRBJ2-5, with 7 nucleotides matching TRBD2. CDR3 size: 14 residues. Germline V gene sequence: CDR1 SEHNR, CDR2 FQNEAQ (reference sequence). The V segment lost 0 bases and the J segment 7 bases; nucleotides outside the gene matches: 5. CDR3: CASSLAPGEGTQYF. CDR3 DNA: TGTGCCAGCAGCTTAGCGCCCGGGGAGGGGACCCAGTACTTC.

This chain connects TRBV27 to TRBJ2-2, with D possibly being TRBD1 (6 bases). V was clipped by 3 bases and J by 2 bases, with 16 bases between them. This CDR3 region has 17 residues. CDR1 is MNHEY and CDR2 is SMNVEV in the germline V gene (reference sequence). CDR3 DNA: TGTGCCAGCAGTTTCCCCGCTCCGGGACAAAACACCGGGGAGCTGTTTTTT. It encodes CASSFPAPGQNTGELFF.

The rearrangement links TRBV27 to TRBJ2-7; 10 bases align to TRBD2. The trim removed 2 bases at V and 5 bases at J, leaving 9 bases unmatched. CDR1 and CDR2 from the germline V gene are MNHEY and SMNVEV (reference sequence). The length of the CDR3 is 16 residues. Here the CDR3 DNA reads TGTGCCAGCAGTTTAGGAGCGGGAGGGCCTAAGGACGAGCAGTACTTC. Protein sequence: CASSLGAGGPKDEQYF.

V gene TRBV7-2 combines with J gene TRBJ1-1; tentatively, D is TRBD1 (5 bases). V was pared by 6 bases and J by 3 bases, with 14 bases between. The V gene's germline CDR1 is SGHTA and CDR2 FQGNSA. CDR3 size: 14 residues. In nucleotides, the CDR3 is TGTGCCAGCAGAAAAAACCGACAGTACACTGAAGCTTTCTTT. As protein: CASRKNRQYTEAFF.

The chain uses TRBV28 and TRBJ1-1; no reliable D call. This CDR3 contains 11 residues. Germline V CDR1 and CDR2: MDHEN, SYDVKM. V was pared by 5 bases and J by 8 bases, with 9 bases between. The chain's CDR3 is CASSTTLEAFF. The CDR3 region has the DNA TGTGCCAGCAGTACCACACTGGAAGCTTTCTTT.

This rearrangement joins TRBV27 to TRBJ2-5; TRBD1 agrees at 11 bases. Germline CDR1 MNHEY, CDR2 SMNVEV (reference sequence). J lost 3 bases, V lost 3 bases, and 3 bases had no gene match. The CDR3 is 15 residues long. The CDR3 region has the DNA TGTGCCAGCAGTTTGTTGGGACAGGGGGAAGAGACCCAGTACTTC. Its protein product is CASSLLGQGEETQYF.

This chain uses TRBV7-9 with TRBJ1-5; D unresolved. V dropped 3 bases and J dropped 1 base, with 4 bases sitting between them. The CDR3 runs 13 residues. The germline CDR1 and CDR2 sequences are SEHNR and FQNEAQ (reference sequence). The CDR3 here is CASSFQSNQPQHF. CDR3 nucleotide sequence: TGTGCCAGCAGCTTTCAAAGCAATCAGCCCCAGCATTTT. Full variable domain (missing parts from reference TRBV7-9 and TRBJ1-5): DTGVSQNPRHKITKRGQNVTFRCDPISEHNRLYWYRQTLGQGPEFLTYFQNEAQLEKSRLLSDRFSAERPKGSFSTLEIQRTEQGDSAMYLCASSFQSNQPQHFGDGTRLSIL.

This clone was seen only once. The V and J genes are TRBV29-1 and TRBJ1-4; 7 nucleotides match TRBD1. The CDR3 sequence is 14 residues long. With V trimmed by 4 bases and J by 5 bases, 7 bases remained unmatched. The V gene's germline CDR1 is SQVTM and CDR2 ANQGSEA. For the CDR3, the DNA is TGCAGCGTTGCCTGGACAGGAGGGAATGAAAAACTGTTTTTT. It codes for CSVAWTGGNEKLFF.

J is TRBJ1-3 and V is TRBV7-9, with D perhaps matching TRBD1 (5 bases). Germline CDR1 is SEHNR and CDR2 is FQNEAQ (reference sequence). The V end lost 5 bases, the J end lost 0 bases, and 17 bases lay between the germline ends. The CDR3 has 17 residues. Here the CDR3 DNA reads TGTGCCAGCAGCCGGGGTCAGGGTCCCAACTCTGGAAACACCATATATTTT. Translation: CASSRGQGPNSGNTIYF.

The chain carries TRBV5-4 and TRBJ2-1, with 9 bases identical to TRBD2. The CDR3 contains 16 residues. The germline V gene encodes CDR1 SGHNT and CDR2 YYREEE (reference sequence). V lost 4 bases, J lost 2 bases, and 7 bases stayed unmatched. The CDR3 sequence is CASSPGLALTYNEQFF. The CDR3 bases are TGTGCCAGCAGCCCGGGACTAGCTCTAACCTACAATGAGCAGTTCTTC.

The rearrangement links TRBV18 to TRBJ1-3; no reliable D call. V was cut by 6 bases and J by 0 bases, with 15 bases left in between. The CDR3 runs 16 residues. CDR1 is KGHSH and CDR2 is LQKENI in the germline V gene. The chain's CDR3 is CASSAREGFSGNTIYF. The CDR3 coding sequence is TGTGCCAGCTCGGCTCGAGAAGGGTTCTCTGGAAACACCATATATTTT.